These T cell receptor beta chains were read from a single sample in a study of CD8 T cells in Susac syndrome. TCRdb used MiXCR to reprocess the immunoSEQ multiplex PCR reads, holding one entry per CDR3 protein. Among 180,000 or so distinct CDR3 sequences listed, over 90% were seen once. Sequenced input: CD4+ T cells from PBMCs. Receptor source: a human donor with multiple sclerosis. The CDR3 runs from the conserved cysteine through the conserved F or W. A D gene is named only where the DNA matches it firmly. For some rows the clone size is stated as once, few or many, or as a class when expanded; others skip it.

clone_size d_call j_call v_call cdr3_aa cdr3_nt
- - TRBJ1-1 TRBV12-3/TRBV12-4 CASTRRLFTEAFF TGTGCCAGCACCCGAAGGTTGTTCACTGAAGCTTTCTTT
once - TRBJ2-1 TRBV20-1 CSARKDINNEQFF TGCAGTGCTAGGAAGGACATTAACAATGAGCAGTTCTTC
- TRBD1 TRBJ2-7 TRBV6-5 CATTHHRGLGYEQYF TGTGCCACCACCCACCACAGGGGGTTAGGCTACGAGCAGTACTTC
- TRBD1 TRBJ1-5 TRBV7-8 CASSPGQGRIQPQHF TGTGCCAGCAGCCCGGGACAGGGGAGGATTCAGCCCCAGCATTTT
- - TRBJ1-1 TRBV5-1 CASSLQGGMNTEAFF TGCGCCAGCAGCTTGCAGGGTGGTATGAACACTGAAGCTTTCTTT
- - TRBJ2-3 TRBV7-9 CASSFRESSTDTQYF TGTGCCAGCAGCTTCCGGGAGTCTAGCACAGATACGCAGTATTTT
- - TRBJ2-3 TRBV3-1 CASSQVGSNLGTQYF TGTGCCAGCAGCCAAGTAGGTTCAAACCTAGGCACGCAGTATTTT
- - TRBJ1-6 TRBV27 CASSSSGTIYALHF TGTGCCAGCAGTTCCTCCGGGACGATTTATGCCCTCCACTTT
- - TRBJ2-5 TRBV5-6 CASGVQETQYF TGTGCCAGCGGGGTACAAGAGACCCAGTACTTC
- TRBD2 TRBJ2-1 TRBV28 CASKAGPSGEQFF TGTGCCAGCAAAGCGGGACCGAGCGGTGAGCAGTTCTTC
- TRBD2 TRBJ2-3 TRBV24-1 CATSATHRAGGTDTQYF TGTGCCACCAGTGCTACCCACCGGGCGGGAGGAACAGATACGCAGTATTTT
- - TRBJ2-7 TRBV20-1 CSARDPSGGPYEQYF TGCAGTGCTAGAGATCCTTCGGGGGGCCCCTACGAGCAGTACTTC
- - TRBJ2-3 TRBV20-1 CSALPRPDTQYF TGCAGTGCTCTTCCCAGGCCAGATACGCAGTATTTT
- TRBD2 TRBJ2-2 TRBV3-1 CASSRDYHTGELFF TGTGCCAGCAGCCGGGACTACCACACCGGGGAGCTGTTTTTT
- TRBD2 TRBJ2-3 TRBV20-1 CSALGTSGSDTQYF TGCAGTGCTCTAGGGACTAGCGGGAGCGATACGCAGTATTTT
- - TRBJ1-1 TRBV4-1 CASSQVRDSTEAFF TGCGCCAGCAGCCAAGTTAGAGATTCCACTGAAGCTTTCTTT
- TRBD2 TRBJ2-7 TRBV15 CATSRPGTSGSYEQYF TGTGCCACCAGCAGACCCGGGACTAGCGGATCGTACGAGCAGTACTTC
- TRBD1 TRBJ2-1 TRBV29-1 CRDRLSQSSYNEQFF TGCAGGGACAGGTTGTCCCAAAGCTCCTACAATGAGCAGTTCTTC
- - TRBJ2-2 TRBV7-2 CASSPSVSNTGELFF TGTGCCAGCAGTCCTAGCGTCTCGAACACCGGGGAGCTGTTTTTT
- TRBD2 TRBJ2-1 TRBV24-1 CATSDFIAGGTYNEQFF TGTGCCACCAGTGATTTTATTGCGGGAGGGACCTACAATGAGCAGTTCTTC
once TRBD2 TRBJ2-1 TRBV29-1 CSVGTTSGATMEFF TGCAGCGTTGGAACTACTAGCGGGGCTACAATGGAGTTCTTC
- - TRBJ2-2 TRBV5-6 CASSQGPGTGELFF TGTGCCAGCAGCCAGGGACCGGGGACCGGGGAGCTGTTTTTT
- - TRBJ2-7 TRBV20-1 CSARSQREQYF TGCAGTGCTAGGTCCCAGCGGGAGCAGTACTTC
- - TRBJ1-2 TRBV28 CASSPGRENYGYTF TGTGCCAGCTCACCGGGACGGGAGAACTATGGCTACACCTTC
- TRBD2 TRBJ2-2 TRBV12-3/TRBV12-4 CASNLGLAGAGELFF TGTGCCAGCAACCTGGGACTAGCGGGAGCCGGGGAGCTGTTTTTT
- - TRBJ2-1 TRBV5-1 CASSLADLLYNEQFF TGCGCCAGCAGCTTGGCGGACTTACTATACAATGAGCAGTTCTTC
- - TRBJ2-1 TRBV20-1 CSAAIPGSSYNEQFF TGCAGTGCTGCTATCCCCGGGTCGTCCTACAATGAGCAGTTCTTC
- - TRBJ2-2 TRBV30 CAWGYKAGGGFGELFF TGTGCCTGGGGTTATAAGGCCGGAGGAGGATTCGGGGAGCTGTTTTTT
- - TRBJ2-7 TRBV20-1 CSASLLEQYF TGCAGTGCTAGCCTCCTAGAGCAGTACTTC
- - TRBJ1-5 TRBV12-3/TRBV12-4 CATKDASSNQPQHF TGTGCCACCAAGGACGCATCTAGCAATCAGCCCCAGCATTTT
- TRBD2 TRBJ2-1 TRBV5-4 CASSLGGRRSYNEQFF TGTGCCAGCAGCTTGGGCGGGAGAAGGTCCTACAATGAGCAGTTCTTC
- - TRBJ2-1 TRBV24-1 CATSDHLGQEQFF TGTGCCACCAGTGACCACCTTGGGCAAGAGCAGTTCTTC
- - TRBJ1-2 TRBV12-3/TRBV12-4 CASSPDSRYGYTF TGTGCCAGCAGCCCTGACAGTAGATATGGCTACACCTTC
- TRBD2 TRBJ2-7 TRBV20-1 CSARRGSVDEQYF TGCAGTGCTAGGCGGGGGTCTGTCGACGAGCAGTACTTC
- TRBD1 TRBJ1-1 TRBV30 CAWSVQGLEAFF TGTGCCTGGAGTGTACAGGGGCTTGAAGCTTTCTTT
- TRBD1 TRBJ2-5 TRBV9 CASSVGQDPVGTQYF TGTGCCAGCAGCGTTGGACAGGACCCGGTTGGGACCCAGTACTTC
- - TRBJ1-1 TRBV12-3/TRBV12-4 CASKENTEAFF TGTGCCAGCAAGGAGAACACTGAAGCTTTCTTT
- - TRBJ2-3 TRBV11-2 CASSLQGDTQYF TGTGCCAGCAGCTTACAAGGAGATACGCAGTATTTT
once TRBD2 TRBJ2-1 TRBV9 CASSETSGEYNEQFF TGTGCCAGCAGCGAGACTAGCGGGGAGTACAATGAGCAGTTCTTC
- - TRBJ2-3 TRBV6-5 CASSYVWRADTQYF TGTGCCAGCAGTTACGTCTGGCGGGCAGATACGCAGTATTTT
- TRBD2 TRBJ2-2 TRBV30 CAWSIMGLADSNTGELFF TGTGCCTGGAGTATTATGGGACTAGCAGACTCGAACACCGGGGAGCTGTTTTTT
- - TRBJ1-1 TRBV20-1 CSARRGLETEAFF TGCAGTGCTAGACGGGGGCTGGAGACTGAAGCTTTCTTT
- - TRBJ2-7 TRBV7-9 CASSLAPLYLSSYEQYF TGTGCCAGCAGCTTAGCGCCCCTTTACCTGAGCTCCTACGAGCAGTACTTC
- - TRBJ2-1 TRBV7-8 CASSPRGASYNEQFF TGTGCCAGCAGCCCTCGGGGAGCGTCCTACAATGAGCAGTTCTTC
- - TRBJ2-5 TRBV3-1 CAAGDRAQETQYF TGTGCCGCAGGAGACAGAGCTCAAGAGACCCAGTACTTC
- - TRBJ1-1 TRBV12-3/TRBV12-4 CASSPLGGQIGNTEAFF TGTGCCAGCAGCCCCCTGGGAGGGCAAATCGGAAACACTGAAGCTTTCTTT
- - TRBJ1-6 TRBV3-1 CASSRKGRTYNSPLHF TGTGCCAGCAGCCGAAAGGGACGGACCTATAATTCACCCCTCCACTTT